These 9 T cell receptor beta chains originate from one sample sequenced in a study of OX40 agonist ivuxolimab in advanced cancers. Here immunoSEQ multiplex PCR was the method, and the copy in TCRdb shows in-frame clones only, minus some. The sample gives 20,000 to 30,000 clones, 79% of which show up once; roughly 13% is in the top ten. The sequences come from CD4+ or CD8+ T cells sorted from blood, collected in a trial of the OX40 agonist ivuxolimab. The receptors stem from an adult with an advanced solid tumor such as melanoma, head and neck, liver or kidney cancer.

For the CDR3, the DNA is TGTGCCAGCAGCCAAGATGGGGGGAAGCGGCAAGAGACCCAGTACTTC. It encodes CASSQDGGKRQETQYF. V usage is TRBV4-2 and J usage is TRBJ2-5; D is possibly TRBD2 (6 bases). The CDR3 runs 16 residues. The V and J ends lost 0 bases and 2 bases respectively, with 13 bases between them. Germline-derived CDR1 and CDR2 are LGHNA and YNFKEQ.

The CDR3 is CASNDRVNTEAFF. The CDR3 DNA reads as TGTGCCAGCAATGACAGGGTGAACACTGAAGCTTTCTTT. The genes are TRBV2 and TRBJ1-1; TRBD1 agrees at 7 bases. J was trimmed by 0 bases and V by 7 bases; bases with no gene match: 2. The CDR3 has 13 amino acids. CDR1 SNHLY and CDR2 FYNNEI come from the germline V gene.

This clone is categorized as medium-sized. This chain uses TRBV5-5 with TRBJ1-3, with D tentatively TRBD1 (6 bases). Germline assignment: CDR1 SGHKS and CDR2 YYEKEE (reference sequence). Trimming pared 6 bases from V and 1 base from J, leaving 11 bases between. CDR3 size: 14 residues. CDR3 amino acids: CASTYRESGNTIYF. In DNA form, the CDR3 reads TGTGCCAGCACATACAGGGAATCTGGAAACACCATATATTTT.

The CDR3 region is CASSEGITGRKETEAFF. The CDR3 DNA follows: TGTGCCAGCAGTGAAGGTATAACAGGGAGAAAAGAGACTGAAGCTTTCTTT. The chain joins TRBV25-1 to TRBJ1-1, with TRBD1 as a possible D gene (6 bases). Looked up from germline, CDR1 is MGHDK and CDR2 is SYGVNS. The CDR3 is made up of 17 amino acids. Trimming cost V 2 bases and J 5 bases, with 21 bases left between them.

The chain carries TRBV7-3 and TRBJ1-1; the match to TRBD1 covers 9 bases. Germline V lookup: CDR1 SGHTA, CDR2 FQGTGA. The V segment lost 5 bases and the J segment 2 bases; nucleotides outside the gene matches: 3. The CDR3 is 14 residues long. This CDR3 reads CASSQGQGNTEAFF. The CDR3 DNA reads TGTGCCAGCAGCCAGGGACAGGGCAACACTGAAGCTTTCTTT.

The chain links TRBV7-9 to TRBJ2-3, with TRBD2 identical over 10 bases. This CDR3 is built from 15 residues. V dropped 3 bases and J dropped 5; count of bases not matched to a gene: 5. The V gene's germline CDR1 is SEHNR and CDR2 FQNEAQ (reference sequence). As DNA, the CDR3 is TGTGCCAGCAGCTTGGTAGCGGGGGGCGGAGATACGCAGTATTTT. This sequence encodes CASSLVAGGGDTQYF.

The chain recombines TRBV5-1 with TRBJ1-1, with a possible D match to TRBD1 (6 bases). V lost 4 bases and J lost 1, with 14 bases in between. This CDR3 contains 15 residues. CDR1 is SGHRS, CDR2 YFSETQ, per germline. The CDR3 spells CASSLWTATNTEAFF. CDR3 DNA sequence: TGCGCCAGCAGCCTCTGGACAGCGACGAACACTGAAGCTTTCTTT.

There are a few counts of this clone. The rearrangement joins TRBV19 to TRBJ1-2; weak D call: TRBD1 (5 bases). V shed 6 bases and J shed 5 bases, with 19 bases lying between them. This CDR3 spans 15 amino acids. Germline CDR1 is LNHDA and CDR2 is SQIVND (reference sequence). This chain's CDR3 is CASRNSRGRPYGYTF. The CDR3 nucleotides read TGTGCCAGTAGAAATAGTAGGGGCCGCCCGTATGGCTACACCTTC.

The chain links TRBV6-1 to TRBJ2-5; 12 nucleotides line up with TRBD1. The V gene's germline CDR1 is MNHNS and CDR2 SASEGT. The length of the CDR3 is 21 residues. With 2 bases clipped from V and 5 bases from J, the junction kept 21 bases outside the gene matches. CDR3 residues: CASSERGTGGSTYNRRETQYF. The CDR3 nucleotides read TGTGCCAGCAGTGAAAGAGGGACAGGGGGCTCCACATACAACCGCCGGGAGACCCAGTACTTC.